This TCR beta chain is drawn from a study of T cell responses to AZD1222 COVID-19 vaccine. About the study: Second-dose groups at about 4 or about 12 weeks were pooled.

Note on this clone: What it binds is not known.

CDR1 and CDR2 from the germline V gene are LNHNV and YYDKDF (reference sequence). V dropped 5 bases and J dropped 2; count of bases not matched to a gene: 6. The CDR3 consists of 15 residues. Repertoires were generated with immunoSEQ multiplex PCR, while TCRdb's copy carries only in-frame clones and drops some. The sample consists of some 130,000 clones, under 95% of them appearing once. Overall study findings and caveats: In a largely white British group with more females than males, clonal diversity was possibly underestimated.

This sequence joins TRBV15 and TRBJ1-5; 7 nucleotides align to TRBD1. The sequence came from an adult in good health. The specimen comprised peripheral blood, sampled on day 0 of AZD1222 vaccination. The CDR3 here is CATSGQAKGNQPQHF. CDR3 bases: TGTGCCACCAGCGGACAGGCAAAAGGCAATCAGCCCCAGCATTTT.